This entry concerns a single T cell receptor beta chain. This clonotype is judged medium-sized (0.01 to 0.1%). Its binding antigen is unknown. Qualities for individual bases were not recorded, and no much larger clone is one base off. The TCR beta CDR3 region was amplified from genomic DNA by two rounds of multiplex PCR. The first PCR round used primers specific to each TRBV and TRBJ gene, and the primer sequences were filed in Chinese patent CN105087789A. Universal primers were used in the second round of PCR. The Roche High Pure PCR Template Preparation Kit was used to extract genomic DNA from frozen PBMCs. Libraries were sequenced paired-end with 151 bp reads on an Illumina HiSeq 3000. The authors' analysis ran thus. Raw reads lacking the multiplex PCR primer sequences were removed with CutAdapt. High-quality paired reads were merged into contigs with PEAR. By aligning each contig to reference sequences, MiXCR assigned the TRB V, D and J gene segments to that contig. To remove sequencing errors, CDR3 sequences were clustered according to base quality and sequence similarity. Diversity was calculated as Shannon entropy divided by the natural log of the number of productive TCR sequences. To get clonality, Shannon entropy was divided by the natural log of the number of unique clonotypes, and that result was subtracted from one. The Youden index of ROC curves was used to select progression-free survival cut-offs for repertoire metrics, and analyses were performed in R 3.5.3. TCRdb reprocessed the public reads (quality trimming at Q25 with fastp, clone calling with MiXCR) and kept in-frame beta chains. CDR3 protein duplicates are merged, each entry listing the most common genes and DNA. These V and J calls rely on TCRdb rather than the paper's analysis. Within this sample are fewer than 40,000 distinct CDR3 sequences, with approximately 35% of them counted one time only. The ten most abundant clones make up about 25% of the sample.

The data were taken from a study of prognosis after radiotherapy for stage I lung cancer (dated by TCRdb to the early 2020s). Concerning the study at large: Between early 2018 and early 2019, around 20 patients with stage I NSCLC were enrolled in Nanjing, China. SBRT was given in 3 to 5 fractions with a biologically effective dose of at least 100 Gy, using image-guided IMRT or VMAT. The study took one blood sample before SBRT and one after SBRT from each of around 20 patients and sequenced all 40 or so samples. Every patient was deemed medically inoperable, eleven to twelve because of comorbidities and over five because they refused surgery. Stage I lung tumors that were newly diagnosed and primary were found in some 15 patients, while a few patients had oligometastatic NSCLC after surgical resection of the primary tumor. Peripheral blood TCR beta repertoires were profiled in stage I NSCLC patients before and after stereotactic body radiotherapy, and the repertoires were related to distant failure. Ages in the cohort of 13 men and 6 women ranged from roughly 50 to 95 years, with a median of 74. Four of the 19 patients developed distant metastases after SBRT, at a median of around 7 months; the other 15 showed no significant progression. Tumor histology was squamous cell carcinoma in about 7 patients and adenocarcinoma in twelve. SBRT was not combined with any concurrent therapy in any patient. On the study overall, not on this receptor specifically: TRBV and TRBJ usage frequencies reportedly differed by metastasis status, in two V genes at baseline and in fewer than ten V and two J genes after SBRT. No adjustment for multiple comparisons was applied to any of the reported P values. A decrease in unique TCR clone counts was observed after SBRT (median 10,088 before versus roughly 6,900 after; Wilcoxon paired P=0.011). The study was limited by its small cohort and short follow-up, and the findings require independent validation. Post-SBRT Shannon entropy and its change from baseline were lower in patients who developed distant metastases; baseline Shannon entropy was not associated with metastases. Tumor specificity of expanded TCR clones was not determined.

All patients had node-negative disease on CT and PET/CT, and none had a history of other malignancies or had previously received chemotherapy or radiotherapy. At each of two time points, 5 to 6 milliliters of peripheral venous blood were collected into EDTA tubes. Ficoll-Paque Plus density-gradient centrifugation was used to isolate PBMCs. Right after collection, samples were placed at -80 degrees C and kept there until analysis. The germline V gene sets CDR1 to SGHVS and CDR2 to FQNEAQ. The CDR3 goes from the cysteine to the phenylalanine over 15 residues. Here the CDR3 DNA is all that survives: 45 bases in frame from base 1. V and J lose 5 bases and 5 bases, and a span of 16 bases separates them.

The chain uses TRBV7-8 and TRBJ2-1; a weak D assignment points to TRBD2 (5 bases agree). The receptor comes from a donor of 50 years or more with non-small cell lung cancer. The specimen was PBMCs, collected before or after stereotactic body radiation therapy (not recorded which). The nucleotides read TGTGCCAGCAGCCACACTAGTCCGGGTCACAATGAGCAGTTCTTC. Its protein is CASSHTSPGHNEQFF.